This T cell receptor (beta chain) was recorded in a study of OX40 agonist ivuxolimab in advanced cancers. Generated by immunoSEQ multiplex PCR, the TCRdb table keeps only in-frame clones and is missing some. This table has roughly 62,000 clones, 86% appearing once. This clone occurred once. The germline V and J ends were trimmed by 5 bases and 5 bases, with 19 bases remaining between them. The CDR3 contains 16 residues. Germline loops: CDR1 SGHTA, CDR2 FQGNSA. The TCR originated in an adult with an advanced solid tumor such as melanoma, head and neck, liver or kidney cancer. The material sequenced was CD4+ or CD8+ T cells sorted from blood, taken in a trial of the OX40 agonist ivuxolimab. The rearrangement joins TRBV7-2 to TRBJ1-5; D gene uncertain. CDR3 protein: CASSLSGPGWDQPQHF. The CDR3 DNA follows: TGTGCCAGCAGCCTCTCCGGGCCCGGATGGGATCAGCCCCAGCATTTT. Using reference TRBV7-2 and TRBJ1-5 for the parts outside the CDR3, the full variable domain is GAGVSQSPSNKVTEKGKDVELRCDPISGHTALYWYRQSLGQGLEFLIYFQGNSAPDKSGLPSDRFSAERTGGSVSTLTIQRTQQEDSAVYLCASSLSGPGWDQPQHFGDGTRLSIL.